This T cell receptor (beta chain) was found in a study of blood T cell repertoires in COVID-19. Turning to the study itself: Collection of acute and convalescent COVID-19 samples took place in the United States, Italy and Spain.

Followed longitudinally, the Seattle patients had been enrolled during active infection. The V end was cut by 5 bases, the J end by 5 bases, with 18 bases between. This CDR3 region has 15 residues. Germline CDR1 is LNHNV and CDR2 is YYDKDF (reference sequence). Only in-frame clones appear in the TCRdb table, and some are missing; sequencing was by immunoSEQ multiplex PCR. This sample has about 530,000 clones, with approximately 88% found just once. The V call is TRBV15, the J call TRBJ1-2, with a tentative D call TRBD1 (5 bases). The material sequenced was peripheral blood. This sequence originates from a woman between 45 and 65 years old with COVID-19, enrolled during active disease. CDR3 sequence reads: CATSSGSITPYGYTF. DNA for the CDR3: TGTGCCACCAGCTCAGGGTCTATAACTCCTTATGGCTACACCTTC.